The rows below give T cell receptor beta chains drawn from one sample of a study of cytomegalovirus exposure and HLA in healthy donors. TCRdb's table, derived via immunoSEQ multiplex PCR, lists solely in-frame clones and lacks some. The table records 200,000 to 250,000 clones, 82% of them present only once. Sequencing was done on a sample of PBMCs. The receptors derive from a woman aged 40 to 55 in good health and CMV-seropositive. Both conserved end residues are trimmed from each CDR3.

V gene: TRBV12-5; J gene: TRBJ1-1; CDR3 protein: ASAPTGWPEAF
V gene: TRBV9; J gene: TRBJ2-3; CDR3 protein: ASSVDSGSPPDTQY
V gene: TRBV14; J gene: TRBJ2-7; CDR3 protein: ASSRSGNHYEQY
V gene: TRBV11-3; J gene: TRBJ2-1; CDR3 protein: ASSVGALAAYNEQF
V gene: TRBV9; J gene: TRBJ2-2; CDR3 protein: ASSPSGHSNTGELF
V gene: TRBV27; J gene: TRBJ1-5; CDR3 protein: ASSFTGRNQPQH
V gene: TRBV4-3; J gene: TRBJ2-7; CDR3 protein: ASSQGTSGRDEQY
V gene: TRBV5-1; J gene: TRBJ2-3; CDR3 protein: ASKGDTDTQY
V gene: TRBV6-6; J gene: TRBJ2-1; CDR3 protein: ASSLQGNEQF
V gene: TRBV2; J gene: TRBJ2-1; CDR3 protein: ASSEANIFHEQF
V gene: TRBV30; J gene: TRBJ1-2; CDR3 protein: AWSVGGAYGYT
V gene: TRBV4-3; J gene: TRBJ1-2; CDR3 protein: ASSQVAGHPT
V gene: TRBV7-5; J gene: TRBJ1-4; CDR3 protein: VRSPDREDVREKLF
V gene: TRBV9; J gene: TRBJ2-1; CDR3 protein: ASSSQAFGNEQF
V gene: TRBV11-3; J gene: TRBJ2-7; CDR3 protein: ASSPTGGSYEQY
V gene: TRBV21-1; J gene: TRBJ2-7; CDR3 protein: ASSKARGLFYEQY
V gene: TRBV6-5; J gene: TRBJ1-2; CDR3 protein: ASSPPYRAGYT
V gene: TRBV9; J gene: TRBJ2-7; CDR3 protein: ASSVGQGISYEQY